These 5 T cell receptor beta chains came from one sample sequenced in a study of T cell responses to AZD1222 COVID-19 vaccine. Assay: immunoSEQ multiplex PCR; the TCRdb copy retains only in-frame clones and omits some. The repertoire has 150,000 to 200,000 clones, over 85% of them found once; the top ten carry roughly 3.9%. The source was peripheral blood, collected on day 0 of AZD1222 vaccination. The receptors originated from an adult in good health.

The chain couples TRBV7-9 to TRBJ1-1; possibly TRBD1 for D (5 bases). V was clipped by 1 base and J by 0 bases, with 18 bases between them. Germline CDR1 reads SEHNR; CDR2 reads FQNEAQ (reference sequence). The CDR3 is 18 amino acids. CDR3 protein: CASSLVGSGRRLNTEAFF. CDR3 nucleotide sequence: TGTGCCAGCAGCTTAGTAGGGTCGGGGCGCCGGCTGAACACTGAAGCTTTCTTT.

The V gene is TRBV3-1 (or the pseudogene TRBV3-2), the J gene TRBJ2-1, with a tentative D call TRBD2 (5 bases). Germline V gene data show CDR1 as LGHDT and CDR2 as YNNKEL (reference sequence). There are 14 residues in the CDR3. The V end lost 0 bases, the J end lost 8 bases, and 11 bases lay between the germline ends. CDR3 DNA: TGTGCCAGCAGCCAAGATTCAGTGCGGGATGAGCAGTTCTTC. Residues: CASSQDSVRDEQFF.

The chain couples TRBV7-9 to TRBJ2-1; 11 bases align to TRBD2. Per germline, CDR1 SEHNR and CDR2 FQNEAQ (reference sequence). The V and J ends lost 5 bases and 0 bases, in that order; junction bases with no gene match: 6. CDR3 length: 17 residues. The chain's CDR3 is CASSPRLAGRSYNEQFF. For the CDR3, the DNA is TGTGCCAGCAGCCCAAGACTAGCGGGACGCTCCTACAATGAGCAGTTCTTC.

This rearrangement joins TRBV6-4 to TRBJ1-6; 10 nucleotides line up with TRBD1. The germline V gene has CDR1 MRHNA and CDR2 SNTAGT. V was clipped by 2 bases and J by 9 bases; unmatched bases: 13. The CDR3 spans 18 residues. This chain's CDR3 is CASSDNMRDRGRSSPLHF. CDR3 DNA: TGTGCCAGCAGTGACAATATGCGGGACAGGGGCAGGAGTTCACCCCTCCACTTT.

The chain couples TRBV10-2 to TRBJ2-7, with a weak D call TRBD1 (6 bases). Germline CDR1 is WSHSY and CDR2 is SAAADI. V was clipped by 5 bases and J by 2 bases, with 7 bases between them. The CDR3 totals 12 residues. Here the CDR3 DNA reads TGCGCCAGCAGTCCAGGGGCCTACGAGCAGTACTTC. It is translated as CASSPGAYEQYF.